This T cell receptor beta chain was observed in a study of blood T cell repertoires in COVID-19. The assay was immunoSEQ multiplex PCR, and TCRdb's table has in-frame clones only and misses some. The data show some 90,000 clones, about 80% seen once. The CDR3 totals 14 residues. V gave up 0 bases and J gave up 7 bases; unmatched junction bases: 7. Looked up from germline, CDR1 is SGHDT and CDR2 is YYEEEE. This clone was detected a few times. Sequenced input: peripheral blood. The rearrangement links TRBV5-6 to TRBJ2-7; 7 nucleotides line up with TRBD2. The TCR sequence derives from a human donor in a cohort sampled during active COVID-19. The CDR3 loop is CASSLAGPGGEQYF. CDR3 DNA sequence: TGTGCCAGCAGCTTGGCAGGGCCGGGAGGAGAGCAGTACTTC. The full variable domain, completed using reference TRBV5-6 and TRBJ2-7, is DAGVTQSPTHLIKTRGQQVTLRCSPKSGHDTVSWYQQALGQGPQFIFQYYEEEERQRGNFPDRFSGHQFPNYSSELNVNALLLGDSALYLCASSLAGPGGEQYFGPGTRLTVT.